The 6 T cell receptor beta chains below all came from one sample that was sequenced in a study of early T cells in non-severe SARS-CoV-2 infection. TCRdb re-called the 5' RACE reads through MiXCR, storing one row per CDR3 protein. The data contain roughly 120,000 distinct CDR3 sequences, approximately 15% of them singletons. The material sequenced was whole blood. These receptors all stem from an adult who was a healthcare worker with PCR-confirmed SARS-CoV-2 infection or an uninfected control (not recorded which).

The chain recombines TRBV19 with TRBJ2-1; the D gene is possibly TRBD1 (5 bases). CDR1 and CDR2 from the germline V gene are LNHDA and SQIVND (reference sequence). The CDR3 totals 13 residues. The ends were cut back, 5 bases at V and 5 bases at J, with 10 bases in the middle. CDR3 in DNA: TGTGCCAGTAGTCCGCGACAGAACAATGAGCAGTTCTTC. Protein product: CASSPRQNNEQFF.

This clonotype appeared many times. The chain employs TRBV12-3 or TRBV12-4 and TRBJ2-6; possible D gene TRBD1, 6 bases. The CDR3 is made up of 14 amino acids. Trimming cost V 6 bases and J 12 bases, with 18 bases left between them. Here the CDR3 DNA reads TGTGCCAGCAGCCCCGACAGGTCCGCCGGCGTCCTGACTTTC. Translation gives CASSPDRSAGVLTF.

V and J are TRBV6-5 and TRBJ2-2; the D is unclear. Germline loops: CDR1 MNHEY, CDR2 SVGAGI. CDR3 size: 14 residues. V was cut by 0 bases and J by 6 bases, with 8 bases left in between. The DNA of the CDR3 is TGTGCCAGCAGTTACTCATCGAGAGCCGGGGAGCTGTTTTTT. This sequence encodes CASSYSSRAGELFF.

This clonotype was detected many times. V usage is TRBV5-4 and J usage is TRBJ2-3, with no clear D. The CDR3 runs 15 residues. V dropped 4 bases and J dropped 0 bases, with 12 bases sitting between them. CDR1 SGHNT and CDR2 YYREEE come from the germline V gene (reference sequence). The CDR3 spells CASSPDGRSTDTQYF. The CDR3 DNA is TGTGCCAGCAGCCCGGATGGCAGAAGCACAGATACGCAGTATTTT.

This clonotype was observed a few times. This sequence joins TRBV6-4 and TRBJ2-5; TRBD2 aligns across 14 bases. The CDR3 has 18 amino acids. Germline CDR1 and CDR2: MRHNA and SNTAGT. J gave up 1 base and V 0 bases, and 4 bases lay outside the gene matches. The CDR3 protein is CASSDSSGTSGSQETQYF. The CDR3 DNA is TGTGCCAGCAGTGACTCGAGCGGGACTAGCGGGAGCCAAGAGACCCAGTACTTC.

This clonotype was recorded at least ten times. The V gene is TRBV11-2, the J gene TRBJ2-1; TRBD2 agrees at 7 bases. The CDR3 has 15 amino acids. Germline-derived CDR1 and CDR2 are SGHAT and FQNNGV. Germline trimming cut 1 base from V and 0 bases from J; bases unmatched to any gene: 0. CDR3 region: CASSLGGSSYNEQFF. The CDR3 bases are TGTGCCAGCAGCTTAGGCGGGAGCTCCTACAATGAGCAGTTCTTC.